One T cell receptor (beta chain) is described in this entry. What it binds is unknown. V shed 6 bases and J 7 bases; nucleotides not matched to a gene: 5. This CDR3 contains 14 residues. From germline, CDR1 is SEHNR and CDR2 FQNEAQ (reference sequence). The repertoire was sequenced with immunoSEQ multiplex PCR; TCRdb's copy has only in-frame clones and lacks some. Among about 72,000 clones listed, 70% to 90% were seen once. The sample is drawn from a study of T cells in localized non-small cell lung cancer. Points from the study as a whole: For the top 100 tumor clones, a median approximately 61 also appeared in adjacent lung.

Sequencing used peripheral blood, obtained before any cancer treatment. This TCR was recovered from a female donor at least 60 years old with stage I lung adenocarcinoma. The V call is TRBV7-9, the J call TRBJ2-3; 12 nucleotides line up with TRBD2. The CDR3 DNA follows: TGTGCCAGCAGTTCTAGCGGGAGGGCCAATACGCAGTATTTT. The encoded protein is CASSSSGRANTQYF.